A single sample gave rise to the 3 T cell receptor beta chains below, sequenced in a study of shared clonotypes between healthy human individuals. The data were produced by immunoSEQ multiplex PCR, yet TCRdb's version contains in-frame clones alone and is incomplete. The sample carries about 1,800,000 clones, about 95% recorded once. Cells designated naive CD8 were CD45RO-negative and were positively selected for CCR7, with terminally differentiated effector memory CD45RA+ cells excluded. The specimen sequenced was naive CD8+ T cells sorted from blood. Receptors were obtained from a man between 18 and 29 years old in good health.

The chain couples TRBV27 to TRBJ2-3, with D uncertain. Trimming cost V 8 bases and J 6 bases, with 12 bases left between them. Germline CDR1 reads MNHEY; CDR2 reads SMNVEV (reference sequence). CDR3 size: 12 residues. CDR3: CASGITPDTQYF. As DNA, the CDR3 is TGTGCCAGCGGGATCACCCCGGATACGCAGTATTTT.

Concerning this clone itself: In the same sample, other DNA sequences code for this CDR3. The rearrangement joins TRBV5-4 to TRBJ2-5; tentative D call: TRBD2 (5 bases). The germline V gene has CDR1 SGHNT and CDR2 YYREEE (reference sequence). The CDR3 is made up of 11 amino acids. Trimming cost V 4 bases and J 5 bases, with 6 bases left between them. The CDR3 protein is CASSRGETQYF. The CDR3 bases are TGTGCCAGCAGCAGAGGGGAGACCCAGTACTTC.

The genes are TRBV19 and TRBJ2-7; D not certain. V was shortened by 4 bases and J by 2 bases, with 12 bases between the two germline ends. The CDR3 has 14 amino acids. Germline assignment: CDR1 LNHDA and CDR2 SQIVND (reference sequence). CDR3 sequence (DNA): TGTGCCAGTAGTAGCCACAGTTTGGCCTACGAGCAGTACTTC. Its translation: CASSSHSLAYEQYF. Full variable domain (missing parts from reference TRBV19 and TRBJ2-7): DGGITQSPKYLFRKEGQNVTLSCEQNLNHDAMYWYRQDPGQGLRLIYYSQIVNDFQKGDIAEGYSVSREKKESFPLTVTSAQKNPTAFYLCASSSHSLAYEQYFGPGTRLTVT.